This is a list of T cell receptor beta chains from one sample in a study of T cells of healthy individuals. TCRdb re-derived calls from the 5' RACE reads in MiXCR, one entry per CDR3 protein. This table holds 55,000 to 65,000 distinct CDR3 sequences, roughly 16% found once. The receptors derive from a human donor in good health. The CDR3 runs from the conserved cysteine through the conserved F or W. A D gene is named only where the DNA matches it firmly. Expanded clones are given a class, and other clones once, few, many or no size at all.

TRBD1,TRBV12-3/TRBV12-4,-,TRBJ2-1,CASRADRASYNEQFF,TGTGCCAGCAGAGCTGACAGGGCCTCCTACAATGAGCAGTTCTTC
-,TRBV10-3,few,TRBJ2-2,CAITRTLVYINTGELFF,TGTGCCATCACCCGAACACTAGTCTATATTAACACCGGGGAGCTGTTTTTT
-,TRBV4-3,-,TRBJ1-4,CASSQDMTATNEKLFF,TGCGCCAGCAGCCAAGACATGACGGCAACTAATGAAAAACTGTTTTTT
TRBD1,TRBV5-4,many,TRBJ2-5,CASSQQGLGGKWETQYF,TGTGCCAGCAGCCAACAGGGGTTAGGCGGCAAATGGGAGACCCAGTACTTC
TRBD1,TRBV20-1,many,TRBJ1-2,CSARDGNRDRGSGYTF,TGCAGTGCTAGAGATGGGAACCGGGACAGGGGATCTGGCTACACCTTC
-,TRBV28,-,TRBJ2-1,CASSPVRGASNEQFF,TGTGCCAGCAGCCCCGTCCGGGGGGCTAGCAATGAGCAGTTCTTC
-,TRBV19,-,TRBJ1-4,CASRKGREKLFF,TGTGCCAGTAGAAAGGGGCGCGAAAAACTGTTTTTT
-,TRBV6-1,few,TRBJ2-7,CASSASGTGLYEQYF,TGTGCCAGCAGTGCGTCCGGGACGGGACTTTACGAGCAGTACTTC
-,TRBV29-1,-,TRBJ2-1,CSVELRALQYQFF,TGCAGCGTAGAACTAAGGGCCCTCCAATATCAGTTCTTC
TRBD2,TRBV4-1,-,TRBJ2-3,CASSQDGAGGVADTQYF,TGCGCCAGCAGCCAAGATGGTGCGGGAGGAGTGGCAGATACGCAGTATTTT
-,TRBV2,few,TRBJ2-1,CASRSREKDEQFF,TGTGCCAGCAGGTCCAGGGAAAAGGATGAGCAGTTCTTC
TRBD1,TRBV15,-,TRBJ1-3,CATRQGAGNTIYF,TGTGCCACCAGACAGGGGGCTGGAAACACCATATATTTT
-,TRBV7-9,few,TRBJ1-3,CASSIGVSGNTIYF,TGTGCCAGCAGCATAGGGGTGTCTGGAAACACCATATATTTT
TRBD2,TRBV5-1,few,TRBJ2-3,CASSGGTSVDTDTQYF,TGCGCCAGCAGCGGAGGGACTAGCGTAGACACAGATACGCAGTATTTT
-,TRBV7-8,few,TRBJ2-7,CASSFYSTGSYEQYF,TGTGCCAGCAGCTTTTACTCCACTGGGTCCTACGAGCAGTACTTC
-,TRBV29-1,-,TRBJ2-7,CSVDLGGAAPYEQYF,TGCAGCGTTGATCTGGGCGGAGCCGCCCCCTACGAGCAGTACTTC
TRBD2,TRBV20-1,few,TRBJ2-3,CSAIHSGSAADTQYF,TGCAGTGCGATCCATAGCGGGAGCGCGGCAGATACGCAGTATTTT
-,TRBV12-3/TRBV12-4,-,TRBJ1-2,CASSSSTREGYTF,TGTGCCAGCAGCAGCTCAACCAGGGAAGGCTACACCTTC
-,TRBV4-2,-,TRBJ2-7,CASSQGGGSDYEQYF,TGTGCCAGCAGCCAAGGGGGTGGTAGTGACTACGAGCAGTACTTC
TRBD2,TRBV7-2,-,TRBJ2-7,CASSPRGGVYEQYF,TGTGCCAGCAGCCCGCGGGGGGGCGTTTACGAGCAGTACTTC
-,TRBV6-5,-,TRBJ2-5,CASSYSPGGGQTQYF,TGTGCCAGCAGTTACTCCCCCGGGGGAGGTCAGACCCAGTACTTC
TRBD1,TRBV29-1,many,TRBJ2-7,CSAAKGTGTYEQYF,TGCAGCGCCGCCAAGGGGACAGGGACCTACGAGCAGTACTTC
TRBD2,TRBV20-1,few,TRBJ2-1,CSAPQLRGGPHEQFF,TGCAGTGCTCCCCAATTGCGGGGGGGGCCACATGAGCAGTTCTTC
TRBD1,TRBV5-1,-,TRBJ2-4,CASSLQPGQGENIQYF,TGCGCCAGCAGCCTTCAACCGGGACAGGGGGAAAACATTCAGTACTTC
-,TRBV4-2,many,TRBJ1-2,CASSPLVGRNGYTF,TGTGCCAGCAGCCCCCTAGTGGGGCGTAATGGCTACACCTTC
-,TRBV5-1,many,TRBJ1-2,CASSLFQGYGYTF,TGCGCCAGCAGCTTGTTCCAGGGCTATGGCTACACCTTC
-,TRBV28,many,TRBJ2-1,CASSLEYYNEQFF,TGTGCCAGCAGTCTCGAGTACTACAATGAGCAGTTCTTC
-,TRBV6-5,few,TRBJ1-3,CASSPDSGNTIYF,TGTGCCAGCTCGCCGGACTCTGGAAACACCATATATTTT
TRBD2,TRBV9,-,TRBJ2-3,CASSGRSSGQSTDTQYF,TGTGCCAGCAGCGGGCGATCTAGCGGGCAGAGCACAGATACGCAGTATTTT
TRBD1,TRBV4-1,many,TRBJ2-7,CASSLGTGGLREQYF,TGCGCCAGCAGCCTGGGGACAGGGGGCCTGAGGGAGCAGTACTTC
-,TRBV4-1,many,TRBJ1-5,CASSQEGQSNQPQHF,TGCGCCAGCAGCCAAGAAGGACAGAGCAATCAGCCCCAGCATTTT
-,TRBV15,many,TRBJ1-4,CATSNSGRDNEKLFF,TGTGCCACCAGCAACTCAGGAAGGGATAATGAAAAACTGTTTTTT
TRBD2,TRBV20-1,few,TRBJ2-7,CSATSGTSGGAGEQYF,TGCAGTGCTACATCCGGGACTAGCGGGGGGGCCGGGGAGCAGTACTTC
TRBD1,TRBV28,-,TRBJ2-7,CASSLSRPTGGINEQYF,TGTGCCAGCAGTTTATCCCGTCCGACAGGGGGTATTAACGAGCAGTACTTC
-,TRBV7-2,medium-sized,TRBJ2-5,CASSADGVTQYF,TGTGCCAGCAGCGCGGACGGGGTAACCCAGTACTTC
-,TRBV20-1,-,TRBJ1-2,CSATQSNYGYTF,TGCAGTGCTACCCAGTCCAACTATGGCTACACCTTC
TRBD2,TRBV9,few,TRBJ2-1,CASNRAGELFNEQFF,TGTGCCAGCAATCGTGCGGGAGAGCTGTTTAATGAGCAGTTCTTC
-,TRBV20-1,many,TRBJ2-7,CSAERAATLSYEQYF,TGCAGTGCGGAGCGGGCAGCTACTCTATCCTACGAGCAGTACTTC
-,TRBV2,many,TRBJ2-7,CASSESQGFYYEQYF,TGTGCCAGCAGTGAATCACAGGGATTCTACTACGAGCAGTACTTC
-,TRBV6-2/TRBV6-3,few,TRBJ2-1,CASSYSGGSYNEQFF,TGTGCCAGCAGTTACTCAGGGGGCTCCTACAATGAGCAGTTCTTC
-,TRBV20-1,-,TRBJ2-7,CSARANYDEQYF,TGCAGTGCTAGAGCAAACTACGACGAGCAGTACTTC
-,TRBV3-1,many,TRBJ1-1,CASSPDGVVPEAFF,TGTGCCAGCAGCCCCGATGGGGTCGTCCCTGAAGCTTTCTTT
-,TRBV20-1,few,TRBJ2-1,CSAPSPGVYNEQFF,TGCAGTGCTCCCTCCCCTGGGGTATACAATGAGCAGTTCTTC
-,TRBV4-2,many,TRBJ2-7,CASSPLLGAQYEQYF,TGTGCCAGCAGCCCCCTTTTGGGGGCTCAGTACGAGCAGTACTTC
-,TRBV27,-,TRBJ1-1,CASSPRVGGAFF,TGTGCCAGCAGTCCGCGGGTTGGAGGGGCTTTCTTT
-,TRBV11-2,-,TRBJ2-7,CASSLDGGGASGQYF,TGTGCCAGCAGCTTAGATGGGGGGGGCGCATCTGGGCAGTACTTC
-,TRBV1,many,TRBJ2-3,CTSSQVRGGHTDTQYF,TGCACCAGCAGCCAAGTACGCGGGGGCCACACAGATACGCAGTATTTT
TRBD1,TRBV18,few,TRBJ2-2,CASSPSTGGTTGELFF,TGTGCCAGCTCACCATCGACAGGGGGCACGACCGGGGAGCTGTTTTTT
-,TRBV28,-,TRBJ1-5,CASSFGPTQPQHF,TGTGCCAGCAGTTTTGGGCCCACCCAGCCCCAGCATTTT
-,TRBV7-6,-,TRBJ1-5,CASSLGQGGSQPQHF,TGTGCCAGCAGCTTAGGCCAGGGTGGCAGTCAGCCCCAGCATTTT
TRBD1,TRBV7-3,few,TRBJ2-1,CASSPTGVSSYNEQFF,TGTGCCAGCAGCCCGACAGGGGTAAGCTCCTACAATGAGCAGTTCTTC